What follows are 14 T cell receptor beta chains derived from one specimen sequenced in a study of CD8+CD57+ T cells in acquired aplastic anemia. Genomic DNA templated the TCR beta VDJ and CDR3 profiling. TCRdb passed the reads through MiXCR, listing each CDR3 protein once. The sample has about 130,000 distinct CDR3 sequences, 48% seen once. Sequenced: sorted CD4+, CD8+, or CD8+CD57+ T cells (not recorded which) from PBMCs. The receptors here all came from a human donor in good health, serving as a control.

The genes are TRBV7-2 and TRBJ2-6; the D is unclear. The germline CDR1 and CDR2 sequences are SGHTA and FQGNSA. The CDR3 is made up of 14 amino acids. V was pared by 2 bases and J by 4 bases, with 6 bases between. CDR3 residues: CASSLTAGANVLTF. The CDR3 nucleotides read TGTGCCAGCAGCTTAACGGCGGGGGCCAACGTCCTGACTTTC.

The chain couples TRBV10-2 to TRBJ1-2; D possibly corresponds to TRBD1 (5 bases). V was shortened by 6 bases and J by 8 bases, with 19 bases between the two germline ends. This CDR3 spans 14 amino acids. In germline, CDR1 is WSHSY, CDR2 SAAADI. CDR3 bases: TGCGCCAGCAGCCTTGCTGACGGGGGTTGGGGCTACACCTTC. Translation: CASSLADGGWGYTF.

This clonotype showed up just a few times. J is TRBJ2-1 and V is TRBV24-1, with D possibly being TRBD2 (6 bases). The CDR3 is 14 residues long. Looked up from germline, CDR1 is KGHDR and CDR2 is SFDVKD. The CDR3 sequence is CATLLDRGYNEQFF. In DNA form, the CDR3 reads TGTGCTACCCTCCTCGATCGGGGGTACAATGAGCAGTTCTTC.

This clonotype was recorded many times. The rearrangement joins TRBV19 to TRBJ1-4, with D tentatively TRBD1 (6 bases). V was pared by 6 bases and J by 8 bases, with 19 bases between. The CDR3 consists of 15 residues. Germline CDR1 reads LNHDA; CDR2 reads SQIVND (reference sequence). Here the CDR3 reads CASRGSDRSGEKLFF. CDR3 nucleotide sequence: TGTGCCAGTAGGGGATCCGACAGGTCAGGCGAAAAACTGTTTTTT.

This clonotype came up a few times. The CDR3 spells CASSSSKETQYF. The CDR3 DNA reads TGTGCCAGCAGTAGTAGTAAAGAGACCCAGTACTTC. V usage is TRBV2 and J usage is TRBJ2-5; no firm D call. V was shortened by 5 bases and J by 3 bases, with 7 bases between the two germline ends. The CDR3 runs to 12 residues. Germline CDR1 reads SNHLY; CDR2 reads FYNNEI.

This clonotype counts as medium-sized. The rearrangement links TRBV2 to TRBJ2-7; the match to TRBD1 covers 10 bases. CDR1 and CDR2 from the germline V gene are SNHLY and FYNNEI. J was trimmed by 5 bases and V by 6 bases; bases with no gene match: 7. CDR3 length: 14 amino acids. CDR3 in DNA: TGTGCCAGCAGCGCCGACAGGGGGCGGCACGAGCAGTACTTC. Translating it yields CASSADRGRHEQYF. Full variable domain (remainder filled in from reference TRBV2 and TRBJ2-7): EPEVTQTPSHQVTQMGQEVILRCVPISNHLYFYWYRQILGQKVEFLVSFYNNEISEKSEIFDDQFSVERPDGSNFTLKIRSTKLEDSAMYFCASSADRGRHEQYFGPGTRLTVT.

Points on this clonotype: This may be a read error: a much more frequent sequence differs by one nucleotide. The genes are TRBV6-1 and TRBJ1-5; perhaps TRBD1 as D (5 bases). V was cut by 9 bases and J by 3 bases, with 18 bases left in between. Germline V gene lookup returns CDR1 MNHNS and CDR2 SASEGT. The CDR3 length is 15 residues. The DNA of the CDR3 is TGTGCCAGGGGGCGCAATAGTACAAACAATCAGCCCCAGCATTTT. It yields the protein CARGRNSTNNQPQHF.

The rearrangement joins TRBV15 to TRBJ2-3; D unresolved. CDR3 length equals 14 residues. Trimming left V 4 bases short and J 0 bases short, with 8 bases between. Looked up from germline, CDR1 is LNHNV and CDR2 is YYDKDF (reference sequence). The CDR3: CATSKRGSTDTQYF. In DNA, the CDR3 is TGTGCCACCAGCAAACGCGGTAGCACAGATACGCAGTATTTT.

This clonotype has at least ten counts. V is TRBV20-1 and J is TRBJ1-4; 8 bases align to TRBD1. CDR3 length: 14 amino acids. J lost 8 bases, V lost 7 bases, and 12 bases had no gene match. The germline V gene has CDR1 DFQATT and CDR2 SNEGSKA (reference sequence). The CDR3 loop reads CSVRIRGPAEKLFF. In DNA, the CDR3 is TGCAGTGTTCGAATCAGGGGGCCCGCCGAAAAACTGTTTTTT.

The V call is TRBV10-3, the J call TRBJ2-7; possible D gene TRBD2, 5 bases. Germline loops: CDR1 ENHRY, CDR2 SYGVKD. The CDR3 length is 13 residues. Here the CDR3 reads CAISVRGDGLNFV. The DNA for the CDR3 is TGTGCCATCAGTGTTCGGGGTGACGGCCTGAACTTTGTA.

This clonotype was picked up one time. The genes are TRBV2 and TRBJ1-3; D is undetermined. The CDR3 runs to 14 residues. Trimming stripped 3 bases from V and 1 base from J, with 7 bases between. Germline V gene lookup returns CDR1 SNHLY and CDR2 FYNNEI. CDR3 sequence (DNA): TGTGCCAGCAGTGAGTACGGGTCTGGAAACACCATATATTTT. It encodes CASSEYGSGNTIYF.

The CDR3 DNA reads as TGTGCCAGCAGTCAAGAGGGCCCCAATCAGCCCCAGCATTTT. The encoded protein is CASSQEGPNQPQHF. The V and J genes are TRBV28 and TRBJ1-5; D gene ambiguous. Trimming left V 5 bases short and J 3 bases short, with 11 bases between. Germline V lookup: CDR1 MDHEN, CDR2 SYDVKM. The CDR3 spans 14 residues.

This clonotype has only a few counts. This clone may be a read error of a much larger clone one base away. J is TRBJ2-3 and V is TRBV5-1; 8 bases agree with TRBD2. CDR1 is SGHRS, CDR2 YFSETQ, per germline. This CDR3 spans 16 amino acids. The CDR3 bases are TGCGCCAGCAGCTTTGGCCTAGCGGGTGACACAGATATGCAGTATTTT. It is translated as CASSFGLAGDTDMQYF.

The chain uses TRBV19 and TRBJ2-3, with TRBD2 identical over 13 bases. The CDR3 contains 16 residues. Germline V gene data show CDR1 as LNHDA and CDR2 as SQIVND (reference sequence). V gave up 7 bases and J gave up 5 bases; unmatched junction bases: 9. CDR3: CASTLLAGGKLDTQYF. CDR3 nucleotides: TGTGCCAGTACCTTACTAGCGGGGGGGAAATTAGATACGCAGTATTTT.